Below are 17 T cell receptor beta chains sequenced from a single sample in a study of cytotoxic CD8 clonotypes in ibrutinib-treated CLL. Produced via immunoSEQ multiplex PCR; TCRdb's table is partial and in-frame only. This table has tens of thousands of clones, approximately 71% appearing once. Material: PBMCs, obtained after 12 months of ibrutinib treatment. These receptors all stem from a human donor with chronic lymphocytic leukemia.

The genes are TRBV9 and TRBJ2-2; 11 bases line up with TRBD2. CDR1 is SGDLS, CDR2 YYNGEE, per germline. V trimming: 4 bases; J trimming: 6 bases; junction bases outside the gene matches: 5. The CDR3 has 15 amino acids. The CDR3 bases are TGTGCCAGCAGCATAACGACTAGCGGGGCCGGGGAGCTGTTTTTT. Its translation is CASSITTSGAGELFF.

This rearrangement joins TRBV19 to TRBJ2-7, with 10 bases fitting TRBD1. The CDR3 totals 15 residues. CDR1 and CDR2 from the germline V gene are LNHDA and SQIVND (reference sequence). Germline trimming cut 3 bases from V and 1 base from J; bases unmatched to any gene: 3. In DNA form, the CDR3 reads TGTGCCAGTAGTATTCCGGGACAGGGGTCCTACGAGCAGTACTTC. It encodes CASSIPGQGSYEQYF.

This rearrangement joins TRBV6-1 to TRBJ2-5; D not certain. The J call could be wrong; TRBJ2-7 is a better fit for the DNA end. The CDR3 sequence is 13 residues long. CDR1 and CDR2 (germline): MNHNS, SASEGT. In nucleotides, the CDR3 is TGTGCCAGCAGTGTAGTAAGCTCCTACGAGCAGTACTTC. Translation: CASSVVSSYEQYF.

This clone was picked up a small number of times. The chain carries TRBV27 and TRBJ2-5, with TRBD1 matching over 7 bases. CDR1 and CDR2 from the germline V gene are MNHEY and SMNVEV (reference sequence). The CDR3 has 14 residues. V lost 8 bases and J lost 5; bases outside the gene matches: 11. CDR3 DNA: TGTGCCAGCGGCCTAACAGGGGCTAGGGAGACCCAGTACTTC. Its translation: CASGLTGARETQYF.

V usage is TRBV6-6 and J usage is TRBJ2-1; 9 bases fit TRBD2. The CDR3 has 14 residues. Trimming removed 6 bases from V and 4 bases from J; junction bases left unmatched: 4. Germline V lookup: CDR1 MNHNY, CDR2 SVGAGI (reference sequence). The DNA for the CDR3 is TGTGCCAGCAGCTTAGCGGGAGCATACAATGAGCAGTTCTTC. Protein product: CASSLAGAYNEQFF.

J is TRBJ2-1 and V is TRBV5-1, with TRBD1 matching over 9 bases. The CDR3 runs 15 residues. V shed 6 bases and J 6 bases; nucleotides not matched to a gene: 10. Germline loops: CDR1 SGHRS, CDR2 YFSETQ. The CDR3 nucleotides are TGCGCCAGCACCCCGGGACAGGGCTCGGTCAATGAGCAGTTCTTC. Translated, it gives CASTPGQGSVNEQFF.

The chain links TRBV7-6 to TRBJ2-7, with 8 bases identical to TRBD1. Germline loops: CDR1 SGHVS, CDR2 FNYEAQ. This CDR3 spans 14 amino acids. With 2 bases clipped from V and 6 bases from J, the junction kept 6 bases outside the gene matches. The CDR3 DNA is TGTGCCAGCAGCTTATTAGACAGGGGAGGCGAGCAGTACTTC. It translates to CASSLLDRGGEQYF.

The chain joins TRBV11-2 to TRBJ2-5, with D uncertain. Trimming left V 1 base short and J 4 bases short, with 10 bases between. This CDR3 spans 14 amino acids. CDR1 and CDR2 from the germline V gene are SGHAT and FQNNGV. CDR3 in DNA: TGTGCCAGCAGCTTAGTGGGCAGTTTAGAGACCCAGTACTTC. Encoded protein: CASSLVGSLETQYF.

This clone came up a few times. Here the CDR3 DNA reads TGTGCCAGCAGCCCAAGCGGTAGGAGCACAGATACGCAGTATTTT. This gives the protein CASSPSGRSTDTQYF. V and J are TRBV14 and TRBJ2-3, with D maybe TRBD2 (5 bases). The CDR3 totals 15 residues. Trimming took 4 bases from V and 0 from J, leaving 11 bases between them. The germline CDR1 and CDR2 sequences are SGHDN and FVKESK.

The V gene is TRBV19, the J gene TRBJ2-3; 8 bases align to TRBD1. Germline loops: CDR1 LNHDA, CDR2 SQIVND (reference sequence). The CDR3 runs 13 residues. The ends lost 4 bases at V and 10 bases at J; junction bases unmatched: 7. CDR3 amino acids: CASSTLQGGSQYF. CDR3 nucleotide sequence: TGTGCCAGTAGTACCTTACAGGGGGGATCGCAGTATTTT.

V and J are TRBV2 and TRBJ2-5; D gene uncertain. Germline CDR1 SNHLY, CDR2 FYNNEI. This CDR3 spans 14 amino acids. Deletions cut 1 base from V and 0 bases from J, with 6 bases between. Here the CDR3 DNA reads TGTGCCAGCAGTGAAGGAGCCAACCAAGAGACCCAGTACTTC. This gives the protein CASSEGANQETQYF.

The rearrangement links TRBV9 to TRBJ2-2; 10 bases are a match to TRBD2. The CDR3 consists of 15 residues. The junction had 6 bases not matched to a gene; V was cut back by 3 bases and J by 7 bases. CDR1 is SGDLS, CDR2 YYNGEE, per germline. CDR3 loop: CASSGLAGDLGELFF. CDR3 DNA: TGTGCCAGCAGCGGCCTAGCGGGAGACCTCGGGGAGCTGTTTTTT.

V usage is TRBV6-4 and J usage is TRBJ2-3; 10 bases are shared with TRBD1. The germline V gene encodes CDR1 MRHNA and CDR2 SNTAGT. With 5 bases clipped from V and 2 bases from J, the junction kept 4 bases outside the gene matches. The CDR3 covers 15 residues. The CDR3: CASSTGQGNTDTQYF. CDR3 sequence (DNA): TGTGCCAGCAGTACGGGACAGGGGAACACAGATACGCAGTATTTT.

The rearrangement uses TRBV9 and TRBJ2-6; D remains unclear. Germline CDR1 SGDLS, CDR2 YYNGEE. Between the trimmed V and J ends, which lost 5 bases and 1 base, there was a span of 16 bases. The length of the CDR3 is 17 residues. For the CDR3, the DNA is TGTGCCAGCAGTGGCACCCCGAAACCTTCTGGGGCCAACGTCCTGACTTTC. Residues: CASSGTPKPSGANVLTF. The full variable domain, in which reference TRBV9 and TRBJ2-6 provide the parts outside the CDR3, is DSGVTQTPKHLITATGQRVTLRCSPRSGDLSVYWYQQSLDQGLQFLIQYYNGEERAKGNILERFSAQQFPDLHSELNLSSLELGDSALYFCASSGTPKPSGANVLTFGAGSRLTVL.

CDR3 sequence reads: CASSLVGQTGFSYEQYF. The CDR3 nucleotides read TGTGCCAGCAGCTTAGTAGGACAAACGGGGTTTTCCTACGAGCAGTACTTC. The V gene is TRBV11-2, the J gene TRBJ2-7; D may be TRBD1 or TRBD2 (5 bases each). From germline, CDR1 is SGHAT and CDR2 FQNNGV. V was shortened by 1 base and J by 1 base, with 17 bases between the two germline ends. CDR3 length: 17 residues.

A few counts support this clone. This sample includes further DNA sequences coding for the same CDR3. The CDR3 coding sequence is TGTGCCAGCAGGGTACAGGGGACCGGGGAGCTGTTTTTT. Encoded protein: CASRVQGTGELFF. The V and J genes are TRBV6-6 and TRBJ2-2; 7 bases are a match to TRBD1. This CDR3 contains 13 residues. Germline V gene data show CDR1 as MNHNY and CDR2 as SVGAGI (reference sequence). Germline trimming cut 6 bases from V and 5 bases from J; bases unmatched to any gene: 3.

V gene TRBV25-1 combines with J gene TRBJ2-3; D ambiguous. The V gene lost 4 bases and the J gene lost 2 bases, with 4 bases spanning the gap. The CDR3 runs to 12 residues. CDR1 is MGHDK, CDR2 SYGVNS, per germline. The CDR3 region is CASSGDTDTQYF. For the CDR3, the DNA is TGTGCCAGCAGTGGGGACACAGATACGCAGTATTTT.